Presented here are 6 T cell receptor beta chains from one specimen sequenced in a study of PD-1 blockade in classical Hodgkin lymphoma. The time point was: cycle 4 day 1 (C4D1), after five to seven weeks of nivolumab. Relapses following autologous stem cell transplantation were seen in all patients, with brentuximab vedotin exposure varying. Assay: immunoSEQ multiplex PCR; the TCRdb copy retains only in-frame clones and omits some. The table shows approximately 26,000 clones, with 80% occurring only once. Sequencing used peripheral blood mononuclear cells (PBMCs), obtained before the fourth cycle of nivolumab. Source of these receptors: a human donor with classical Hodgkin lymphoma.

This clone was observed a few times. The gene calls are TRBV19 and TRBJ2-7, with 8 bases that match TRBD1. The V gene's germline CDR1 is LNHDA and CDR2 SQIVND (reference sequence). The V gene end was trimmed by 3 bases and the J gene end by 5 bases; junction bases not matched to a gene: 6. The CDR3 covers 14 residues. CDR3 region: CASSISRGLHEQYF. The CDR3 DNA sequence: TGTGCCAGTAGTATTAGCAGGGGGCTCCACGAGCAGTACTTC. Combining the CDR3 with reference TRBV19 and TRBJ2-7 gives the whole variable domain DGGITQSPKYLFRKEGQNVTLSCEQNLNHDAMYWYRQDPGQGLRLIYYSQIVNDFQKGDIAEGYSVSREKKESFPLTVTSAQKNPTAFYLCASSISRGLHEQYFGPGTRLTVT.

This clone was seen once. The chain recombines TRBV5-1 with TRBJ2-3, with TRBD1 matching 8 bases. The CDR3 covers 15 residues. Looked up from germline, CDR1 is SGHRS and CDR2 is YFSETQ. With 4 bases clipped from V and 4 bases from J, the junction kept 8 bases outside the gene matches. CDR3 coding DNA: TGCGCCAGCAGCAGAAAGGACAGGGTGGCAGATACGCAGTATTTT. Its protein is CASSRKDRVADTQYF.

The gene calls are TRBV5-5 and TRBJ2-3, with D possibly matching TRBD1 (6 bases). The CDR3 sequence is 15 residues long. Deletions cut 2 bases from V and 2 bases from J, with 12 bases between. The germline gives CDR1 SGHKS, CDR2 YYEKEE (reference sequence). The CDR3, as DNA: TGTGCCAGCAGCTTATCGGGACATGACACAGATACGCAGTATTTT. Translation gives CASSLSGHDTDTQYF.

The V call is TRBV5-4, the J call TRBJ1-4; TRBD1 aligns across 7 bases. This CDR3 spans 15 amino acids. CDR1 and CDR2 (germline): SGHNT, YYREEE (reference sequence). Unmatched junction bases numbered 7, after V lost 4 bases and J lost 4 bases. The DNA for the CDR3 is TGTGCCAGCAGCCGCGGGACAGACTATAATGAAAAACTGTTTTTT. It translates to CASSRGTDYNEKLFF.

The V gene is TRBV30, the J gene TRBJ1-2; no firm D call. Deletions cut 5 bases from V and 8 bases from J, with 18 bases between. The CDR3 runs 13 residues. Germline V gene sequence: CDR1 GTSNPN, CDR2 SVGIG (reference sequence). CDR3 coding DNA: TGTGCCTGGTACCTGACTTCAGCTCAGGGCTACACCTTC. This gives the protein CAWYLTSAQGYTF.

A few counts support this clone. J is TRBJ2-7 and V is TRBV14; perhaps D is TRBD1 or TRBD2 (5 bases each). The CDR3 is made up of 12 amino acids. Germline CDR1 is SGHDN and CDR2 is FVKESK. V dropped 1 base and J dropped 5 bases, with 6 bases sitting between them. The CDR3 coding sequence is TGTGCCAGCAGCCAAGGGGGGAACGAGCAGTACTTC. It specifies CASSQGGNEQYF. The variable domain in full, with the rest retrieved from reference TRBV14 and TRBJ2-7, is EAGVTQFPSHSVIEKGQTVTLRCDPISGHDNLYWYRRVMGKEIKFLLHFVKESKQDESGMPNNRFLAERTGGTYSTLKVQPAELEDSGVYFCASSQGGNEQYFGPGTRLTVT.